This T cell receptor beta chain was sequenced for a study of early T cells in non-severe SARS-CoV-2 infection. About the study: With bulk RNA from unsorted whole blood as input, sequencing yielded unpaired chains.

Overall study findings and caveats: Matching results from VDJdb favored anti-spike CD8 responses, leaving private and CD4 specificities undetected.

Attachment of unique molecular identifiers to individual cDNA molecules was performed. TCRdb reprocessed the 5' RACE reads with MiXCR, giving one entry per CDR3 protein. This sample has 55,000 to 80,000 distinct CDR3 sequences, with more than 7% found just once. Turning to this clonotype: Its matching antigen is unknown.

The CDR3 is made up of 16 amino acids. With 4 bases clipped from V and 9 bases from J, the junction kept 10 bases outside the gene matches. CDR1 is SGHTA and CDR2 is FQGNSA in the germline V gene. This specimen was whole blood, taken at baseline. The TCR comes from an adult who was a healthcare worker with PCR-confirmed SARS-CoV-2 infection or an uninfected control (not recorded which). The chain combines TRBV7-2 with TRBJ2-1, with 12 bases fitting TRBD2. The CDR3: CASSSISTSGSSEQFF. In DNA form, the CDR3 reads TGTGCCAGCAGCTCGATATCGACTAGCGGGAGCAGTGAGCAGTTCTTC.